The rows below give T cell receptor beta chains drawn from one sample of a study of cytomegalovirus exposure and HLA in healthy donors. The repertoire was sequenced with immunoSEQ multiplex PCR; TCRdb's copy has only in-frame clones and lacks some. Counted here are about 180,000 clones, around 80% occurring once; the ten biggest clones make up 4.8%. The sequenced material came from PBMCs. The receptors were sampled from a man aged 18 to 29 in good health and CMV-seronegative. CDR3s include the opening cysteine and the closing phenylalanine or tryptophan. Fields, in order: clone size, V gene, J gene, D gene, CDR3 protein, CDR3 DNA. D genes are given only for firm matches. Some rows have no size entry. The others give once, few or many, or a class for an expanded clone.

size: NA; V: TRBV4-2; J: TRBJ2-7; D: NA; CDR3: CASSQEREFGEQYF; DNA: TGTGCCAGCAGCCAAGAAAGGGAGTTTGGGGAGCAGTACTTC
size: NA; V: TRBV12-5; J: TRBJ2-2; D: TRBD1; CDR3: CASGRTGDYTGELFF; DNA: TGTGCTAGTGGTCGGACAGGGGATTACACCGGGGAGCTGTTTTTT
size: NA; V: TRBV4-1; J: TRBJ2-3; D: NA; CDR3: CASSQETNTDTQYF; DNA: TGCGCCAGCAGCCAAGAGACTAACACAGATACGCAGTATTTT
size: few; V: TRBV28; J: TRBJ1-4; D: NA; CDR3: CASSPGHMNEKLFF; DNA: TGTGCCAGCAGCCCGGGACACATGAATGAAAAACTGTTTTTT
size: NA; V: TRBV18; J: TRBJ1-1; D: NA; CDR3: CASSPDLRSEAFF; DNA: TGTGCCAGCTCACCAGATTTGCGGTCTGAAGCTTTCTTT
size: NA; V: TRBV7-2; J: TRBJ2-5; D: TRBD2; CDR3: CASSLELAGVGETQYF; DNA: TGTGCCAGCAGCTTAGAGCTAGCGGGGGTAGGGGAGACCCAGTACTTC
size: NA; V: TRBV10-3; J: TRBJ1-2; D: TRBD1; CDR3: CAISPQGEGLGGYTF; DNA: TGTGCCATCAGTCCACAGGGGGAGGGGCTAGGTGGCTACACCTTC
size: NA; V: TRBV28; J: TRBJ2-1; D: TRBD2; CDR3: CASSTGTSPYNEQFF; DNA: TGTGCCAGCAGCACTGGGACTAGTCCCTACAATGAGCAGTTCTTC
size: NA; V: TRBV10-1; J: TRBJ2-6; D: TRBD1; CDR3: CASSEGGQGPSGANVLTF; DNA: TGCGCCAGCAGTGAGGGGGGACAGGGTCCCTCTGGGGCCAACGTCCTGACTTTC
size: NA; V: TRBV2; J: TRBJ2-1; D: NA; CDR3: CASPSRGEQFF; DNA: TGTGCCAGCCCCTCCCGGGGTGAGCAGTTCTTC
size: NA; V: TRBV29-1; J: TRBJ1-6; D: NA; CDR3: CSVQREGSNSPLHF; DNA: TGCAGCGTTCAAAGGGAGGGTTCGAATTCACCCCTCCACTTT
size: NA; V: TRBV5-1; J: TRBJ1-1; D: TRBD1; CDR3: CASRFPGQLREAFF; DNA: TGCGCCAGCAGATTTCCGGGACAGCTAAGGGAAGCTTTCTTT
size: NA; V: TRBV9; J: TRBJ1-6; D: NA; CDR3: CASSVAGGSGSPLHF; DNA: TGTGCCAGCAGCGTAGCCGGGGGGTCCGGGTCACCCCTCCACTTT
size: NA; V: TRBV2; J: TRBJ2-7; D: NA; CDR3: CASSRTDYEQYF; DNA: TGTGCCAGCAGTCGGACTGATTACGAGCAGTACTTC
size: NA; V: TRBV10-2; J: TRBJ2-3; D: NA; CDR3: CASSEGTSRTDTQYF; DNA: TGCGCCAGCAGTGAGGGGACATCCCGCACAGATACGCAGTATTTT
size: few; V: TRBV6-1; J: TRBJ2-3; D: NA; CDR3: CASSGGDHTDTQYF; DNA: TGTGCCAGCAGTGGGGGCGACCACACAGATACGCAGTATTTT
size: NA; V: TRBV19; J: TRBJ1-2; D: NA; CDR3: CATSPGTRYGYTF; DNA: TGTGCCACCTCCCCCGGGACACGCTATGGCTACACCTTC
size: NA; V: TRBV5-8; J: TRBJ2-7; D: NA; CDR3: CASSLGDGGSYEQYF; DNA: TGTGCCAGCAGCCTCGGGGATGGTGGGTCCTACGAGCAGTACTTC
size: NA; V: TRBV4-2; J: TRBJ2-2; D: NA; CDR3: CASSQEGMSTGELFF; DNA: TGTGCCAGCAGCCAAGAGGGCATGTCAACCGGGGAGCTGTTTTTT
size: NA; V: TRBV7-9; J: TRBJ2-5; D: NA; CDR3: CASSSRSTETQYF; DNA: TGTGCCAGCAGCTCCCGGAGTACGGAGACCCAGTACTTC
size: NA; V: TRBV4-3; J: TRBJ2-2; D: NA; CDR3: CASSQDGYKANTGELFF; DNA: TGCGCCAGCAGCCAAGATGGTTACAAAGCGAACACCGGGGAGCTGTTTTTT
size: NA; V: TRBV7-3; J: TRBJ2-1; D: TRBD2; CDR3: CASSFTSGEYNEQFF; DNA: TGTGCCAGCAGCTTTACTAGCGGGGAGTACAATGAGCAGTTCTTC
size: NA; V: TRBV29-1; J: TRBJ2-7; D: NA; CDR3: CSVVGGRSYEQYF; DNA: TGCAGCGTTGTCGGCGGCAGATCCTACGAGCAGTACTTC
size: NA; V: TRBV6-4; J: TRBJ2-1; D: NA; CDR3: CASSDSSSRTYNEQFF; DNA: TGTGCCAGCAGTGACTCGAGTAGCCGCACATACAATGAGCAGTTCTTC
size: NA; V: TRBV4-1; J: TRBJ1-1; D: TRBD1; CDR3: CASSQLHPGTGNTEAFF; DNA: TGCGCCAGCAGCCAACTCCACCCCGGGACAGGGAACACTGAAGCTTTCTTT
size: NA; V: TRBV5-6; J: TRBJ2-7; D: NA; CDR3: CASSAILAVYEQYF; DNA: TGTGCCAGCAGCGCCATATTAGCGGTCTACGAGCAGTACTTC
size: NA; V: TRBV6-5; J: TRBJ2-1; D: NA; CDR3: CASSAAGTHNEQFF; DNA: TGTGCCAGCAGTGCTGCCGGGACACACAATGAGCAGTTCTTC
size: NA; V: TRBV28; J: TRBJ2-7; D: TRBD2; CDR3: CASSFIVTSGSLYEQYF; DNA: TGTGCCAGCAGTTTTATCGTGACTAGCGGGAGTCTATACGAGCAGTACTTC
size: once; V: TRBV7-9; J: TRBJ2-7; D: NA; CDR3: CASSLSGRPYEQYF; DNA: TGTGCCAGCAGCTTATCGGGGAGGCCCTACGAGCAGTACTTC
size: NA; V: TRBV7-9; J: TRBJ1-1; D: NA; CDR3: CASSLGAGKTFF; DNA: TGTGCCAGCAGCTTAGGGGCAGGTAAAACTTTCTTT
size: NA; V: TRBV6-1; J: TRBJ2-3; D: TRBD1; CDR3: CASNDRVIDTQYF; DNA: TGTGCCAGCAATGACAGGGTCATAGATACGCAGTATTTT
size: NA; V: TRBV11-3; J: TRBJ2-1; D: TRBD2; CDR3: CASSPSGVSYNEQFF; DNA: TGTGCCAGCAGCCCTAGCGGAGTCTCCTACAATGAGCAGTTCTTC
size: NA; V: TRBV4-1; J: TRBJ2-1; D: NA; CDR3: CASSQALIAFEQFF; DNA: TGCGCCAGCAGCCAAGCCCTTATAGCGTTCGAGCAGTTCTTC
size: NA; V: TRBV5-8; J: TRBJ1-1; D: TRBD1; CDR3: CASSLVGGVNTEAFF; DNA: TGTGCCAGCAGCTTGGTAGGGGGCGTGAACACTGAAGCTTTCTTT
size: NA; V: TRBV4-1; J: TRBJ2-7; D: NA; CDR3: CASSQELAAYEQYF; DNA: TGCGCCAGCAGCCAAGAACTAGCTGCCTACGAGCAGTACTTC
size: NA; V: TRBV7-2; J: TRBJ2-5; D: TRBD2; CDR3: CASSLGGGSQETQYF; DNA: TGTGCCAGCAGCTTAGGGGGGGGATCCCAAGAGACCCAGTACTTC
size: NA; V: TRBV4-1; J: TRBJ1-5; D: TRBD1; CDR3: CASSQVTGEGNQPQHF; DNA: TGCGCCAGCAGCCAAGTCACAGGGGAAGGGAATCAGCCCCAGCATTTT
size: NA; V: TRBV7-9; J: TRBJ1-2; D: TRBD1; CDR3: CASSLDRGNYGYTF; DNA: TGTGCCAGCAGCCTCGACAGGGGCAACTATGGCTACACCTTC
size: NA; V: TRBV5-5; J: TRBJ1-1; D: NA; CDR3: CASSLINRANTEAFF; DNA: TGTGCCAGCAGCTTGATTAACAGGGCGAACACTGAAGCTTTCTTT
size: NA; V: TRBV4-1; J: TRBJ2-5; D: TRBD1; CDR3: CASSQEGQILGATQYF; DNA: TGCGCCAGCAGCCAAGAGGGACAGATCCTAGGGGCGACCCAGTACTTC
size: NA; V: TRBV18; J: TRBJ1-2; D: NA; CDR3: CASSRPGQDGYTF; DNA: TGTGCCAGCTCACGTCCAGGGCAGGATGGCTACACCTTC
size: NA; V: TRBV4-2; J: TRBJ1-2; D: TRBD1; CDR3: CASSQDATAGQGGGYTF; DNA: TGTGCCAGCAGCCAAGATGCAACCGCGGGACAGGGAGGCGGCTACACCTTC
size: NA; V: TRBV7-3; J: TRBJ2-1; D: NA; CDR3: CASSLGQRNEQFF; DNA: TGTGCCAGCAGCTTAGGCCAGCGCAATGAGCAGTTCTTC
size: once; V: TRBV14; J: TRBJ2-1; D: NA; CDR3: CASSPGYYNEQFF; DNA: TGTGCCAGCAGCCCGGGGTACTACAATGAGCAGTTCTTC
size: NA; V: TRBV5-1; J: TRBJ1-2; D: TRBD1; CDR3: CASSAVTGNYGYTF; DNA: TGCGCCAGCAGCGCGGTGACAGGGAACTATGGCTACACCTTC
size: few; V: TRBV6-4; J: TRBJ2-3; D: NA; CDR3: CASSDQATDTQYF; DNA: TGTGCCAGCAGTGATCAGGCCACAGATACGCAGTATTTT
size: few; V: TRBV13; J: TRBJ2-7; D: TRBD1; CDR3: CASSSPGTGGYSYEQYF; DNA: TGTGCCAGCAGCTCCCCCGGGACAGGGGGTTACTCCTACGAGCAGTACTTC
size: NA; V: TRBV2; J: TRBJ2-2; D: TRBD2; CDR3: CASSVRLAGAVGELFF; DNA: TGTGCCAGCAGTGTGAGACTAGCGGGGGCCGTCGGGGAGCTGTTTTTT
size: NA; V: TRBV7-2; J: TRBJ1-1; D: NA; CDR3: CASSYHMNTEAFF; DNA: TGTGCCAGCAGCTACCACATGAACACTGAAGCTTTCTTT
size: NA; V: TRBV6-5; J: TRBJ1-3; D: TRBD1; CDR3: CASQPQGARNTIYF; DNA: TGTGCCAGCCAACCCCAGGGGGCACGAAACACCATATATTTT